This T cell receptor (beta chain) originates from a study of cytomegalovirus exposure and HLA in healthy donors. Overall study findings and caveats: Rare TCR sequences predominated, though certain public TCRs were found in many donors.

The PCR contained 60 Vbeta and 13 Jbeta primers. The repertoire was sequenced with immunoSEQ multiplex PCR; TCRdb's copy has only in-frame clones and lacks some. The sample features 180,000 or so clones, with around 0.74% in its top ten. V shed 4 bases, J shed 9 bases, and the junction held 8 bases outside the gene matches. This CDR3 has 15 residues. Looked up from germline, CDR1 is SGHRS and CDR2 is YFSETQ. As regards this clone: The antigen remains unidentified.

The material sequenced was PBMCs. The chain employs TRBV5-1 and TRBJ2-1; 12 nucleotides match TRBD2. The source is a boy under 18 in good health and CMV-seronegative. In DNA, the CDR3 is TGCGCCAGCAGCCCGCTAGCGGGGGGGCCGGGTGAGCAGTTCTTC. This sequence encodes CASSPLAGGPGEQFF.